This T cell receptor beta chain was retrieved from a study of identical twins. Germline-derived CDR1 and CDR2 are LNHDA and SQIVND (reference sequence). This CDR3 comprises 12 residues. The V end lost 4 bases, the J end lost 7 bases, and 7 bases lay between the germline ends. This clonotype has only a few counts. TCRdb independently ran MiXCR on the 5' RACE reads; one entry per CDR3 protein. The sample gives a few hundred thousand distinct CDR3 sequences, under 8.5% of which show up once; roughly 14% is in the top ten. In addition, the sample was reused for a study of T cells expressing NK-cell markers. That investigation notes: It remained uncertain whether the expanded NKG2C+ T cell clones were specific for HCMV antigens.

This sequence joins TRBV19 and TRBJ2-2, with no clear D. The sample was CD8+ T cells sorted from blood. The TCR was taken from a young woman in good health. CDR3 protein: CASSTTLGELFF. The DNA for the CDR3 is TGTGCCAGTAGTACGACCCTCGGGGAGCTGTTTTTT.